Below are 23 T cell receptor beta chains sequenced from a single sample in a study of T cells after yellow fever vaccination. Using its own MiXCR run on the 5' RACE reads, TCRdb lists one record per CDR3 protein. The sample includes over 300,000 distinct CDR3 sequences, approximately 4% of them seen just once. This specimen was PBMCs, taken 5 days after the yellow fever booster vaccination. These receptors came from a man in his late teens or twenties who received the YFV17D yellow fever vaccine.

Ten or more counts support this clonotype. V gene TRBV6-5 combines with J gene TRBJ2-3; perhaps TRBD2 as D (5 bases). From germline, CDR1 is MNHEY and CDR2 SVGAGI. The V gene lost 6 bases and the J gene lost 3 bases, with 7 bases spanning the gap. The CDR3 has 12 amino acids. CDR3: CASRRGTDTQYF. The DNA for the CDR3 is TGTGCCAGCAGACGCGGGACAGATACGCAGTATTTT.

In its sample, this clonotype was seen a few times. The rearrangement links TRBV29-1 to TRBJ1-3, with TRBD1 identical over 10 bases. Trimming took 8 bases from V and 0 from J; bases not matched to a gene: 10. Germline loops: CDR1 SQVTM, CDR2 ANQGSEA. CDR3 length equals 16 residues. CDR3 sequence (DNA): TGCAGCATAACGGGGAGACAGGGGGCCTCTGGAAACACCATATATTTT. Its protein is CSITGRQGASGNTIYF.

This clonotype occurred a few times. The gene calls are TRBV12-3 or TRBV12-4 and TRBJ1-5, with unresolved D. CDR3 length: 15 amino acids. V lost 4 bases and J 2 bases, leaving 12 bases between the germline ends. In DNA, the CDR3 is TGTGCCAGCAGTTCCCGGGGAGTCGGCAATCAGCCCCAGCATTTT. It translates to CASSSRGVGNQPQHF.

V and J are TRBV4-1 and TRBJ2-7, with D hard to call. The V and J ends lost 1 base and 3 bases respectively, with 13 bases between them. The CDR3 loop spans 15 amino acids. CDR1 and CDR2 from the germline V gene are MGHRA and YSYEKL. CDR3 in amino acids: CASSQAGRASYEQYF. CDR3 coding DNA: TGCGCCAGCAGCCAAGCTGGCCGGGCTAGCTACGAGCAGTACTTC.

This clonotype was counted between two and nine times. The chain couples TRBV6-5 to TRBJ2-7; TRBD2 aligns across 10 bases. With 5 bases clipped from V and 3 bases from J, the junction kept 7 bases outside the gene matches. Germline V CDR1 and CDR2: MNHEY, SVGAGI. The CDR3 is 15 amino acids. In DNA form, the CDR3 reads TGTGCCAGCAGTCCCAATATAGCGGGGGGCTACGAGCAGTACGTC. This gives the protein CASSPNIAGGYEQYV.

This clonotype has at least ten counts. This chain joins TRBV2 and TRBJ2-1; D is undetermined. The CDR3 extends over 15 amino acids. The V end lost 6 bases, the J end lost 0 bases, and 12 bases lay between the germline ends. Germline V gene lookup returns CDR1 SNHLY and CDR2 FYNNEI. CDR3 region: CASRGGFLSYNEQFF. CDR3 DNA: TGTGCCAGCAGGGGTGGGTTCCTCTCCTACAATGAGCAGTTCTTC.

The chain uses TRBV18 and TRBJ1-1; D unresolved. This CDR3 region has 14 residues. Per germline, CDR1 KGHSH and CDR2 LQKENI. V lost 3 bases and J 4 bases, leaving 12 bases between the germline ends. The CDR3 loop reads CASSPGFGGTEAFF. The CDR3 nucleotides read TGTGCCAGCTCACCTGGGTTTGGAGGCACTGAAGCTTTCTTT.

In its sample, this clonotype was seen a few times. The chain carries TRBV20-1 and TRBJ2-3; tentative D call: TRBD1 (5 bases). CDR1 DFQATT and CDR2 SNEGSKA come from the germline V gene (reference sequence). CDR3 length equals 13 residues. Trimming removed 5 bases from V and 3 bases from J, with 12 bases in between. The CDR3 region has the DNA TGCAGTGCTGGCGGTGGGGCGACAGATACGCAGTATTTT. It codes for CSAGGGATDTQYF.

V usage is TRBV11-2 and J usage is TRBJ2-6; TRBD1 aligns across 7 bases. CDR3 length: 18 amino acids. Germline loops: CDR1 SGHAT, CDR2 FQNNGV. The V gene end was trimmed by 4 bases and the J gene end by 2 bases; junction bases not matched to a gene: 11. The CDR3 region has the DNA TGTGCCAGCAGCTCTTTCCAGGGGGTCCTTGCTGGGGCCAACGTCCTGACTTTC. Translated: CASSSFQGVLAGANVLTF.

This chain joins TRBV28 and TRBJ2-3; maybe TRBD2 (5 bases). Germline V gene data show CDR1 as MDHEN and CDR2 as SYDVKM. With 4 bases removed from V and 0 bases from J, the gap between germline ends came to 11 bases. CDR3 length equals 15 residues. The CDR3 here is CASSSVGVSTDTQYF. DNA for the CDR3: TGTGCCAGCAGTTCAGTCGGGGTCAGCACAGATACGCAGTATTTT.

The chain carries TRBV5-1 and TRBJ1-4; D unclear. V was trimmed by 1 base and J by 0 bases, leaving 13 bases between them. The CDR3 covers 17 residues. Germline CDR1 SGHRS, CDR2 YFSETQ. The DNA of the CDR3 is TGCGCCAGCAGCTTGCGGACGATAGGTACAACTAATGAAAAACTGTTTTTT. Its translation: CASSLRTIGTTNEKLFF.

There are a few counts of this clonotype. The gene calls are TRBV4-3 and TRBJ1-2; D remains ambiguous. From germline, CDR1 is LGHNA and CDR2 YSLEER. The V gene lost 4 bases and the J gene lost 4 bases, with 16 bases spanning the gap. The CDR3 is made up of 15 amino acids. The CDR3: CASSPLGSRLYGYTF. DNA for the CDR3: TGCGCCAGCAGCCCCCTAGGGTCCCGGCTCTATGGCTACACCTTC.

The rearrangement links TRBV5-1 to TRBJ1-5; maybe TRBD1 (6 bases). Germline CDR1 SGHRS, CDR2 YFSETQ. This CDR3 is built from 14 residues. The V end lost 4 bases, the J end lost 7 bases, and 15 bases lay between the germline ends. In nucleotides, the CDR3 is TGCGCCAGCAGCCTAGGGGGTAAGGACCAGCCCCAGCATTTT. Its protein product is CASSLGGKDQPQHF.

This clonotype has just a few counts. V usage is TRBV12-3 or TRBV12-4 and J usage is TRBJ2-2, with D uncertain. V shed 4 bases and J shed 6 bases, with 9 bases lying between them. The CDR3 covers 13 residues. For the CDR3, the DNA is TGTGCCAGCAGTTCCCACAGCCCCGGGGAGCTGTTTTTT. It encodes CASSSHSPGELFF.

This clonotype has more than one count but fewer than ten. The CDR3 is CASSFSSWELFF. CDR3 DNA sequence: TGTGCCAGCAGCTTTAGTTCCTGGGAGCTGTTTTTT. The rearrangement joins TRBV7-9 to TRBJ2-2; D not certain. This CDR3 is built from 12 residues. Germline values: CDR1 SEHNR, CDR2 FQNEAQ (reference sequence). V was trimmed by 3 bases and J by 9 bases, leaving 8 bases between them.

The sample holds a few counts of this clonotype. The J gene is TRBJ2-5, the V gene TRBV6-6; D call uncertain. Germline CDR1 and CDR2: MNHNY and SVGAGI (reference sequence). The ends were cut back, 5 bases at V and 2 bases at J, with 12 bases in the middle. The CDR3 runs 14 residues. The CDR3 DNA reads as TGTGCCAGCAGTAGACGGCCAGAACAAGAGACCCAGTACTTC. Amino acids: CASSRRPEQETQYF.

The chain links TRBV6-1 to TRBJ2-2; TRBD1 matches 10 bases. The CDR3 consists of 18 residues. Germline V gives CDR1 MNHNS, CDR2 SASEGT. J was trimmed by 6 bases and V by 0 bases; bases with no gene match: 10. CDR3 loop: CASSEAWARQGAAGELFF. Here the CDR3 DNA reads TGTGCCAGCAGTGAAGCCTGGGCGAGACAGGGGGCCGCCGGGGAGCTGTTTTTT.

This clonotype was picked up many times. V usage is TRBV12-3 or TRBV12-4 and J usage is TRBJ2-1; D gene ambiguous. The CDR3 covers 15 residues. Trimming pared 3 bases from V and 7 bases from J, leaving 16 bases between. The chain's CDR3 is CASSFFQDPKNEQFF. The CDR3 DNA sequence: TGTGCCAGCAGTTTTTTCCAGGACCCGAAGAATGAGCAGTTCTTC.

Comment on this clonotype: The junction departs from the called germline gene at one end, perhaps through a read error. The V call is TRBV3-1, the J call TRBJ1-2; D unresolved. This CDR3 spans 15 amino acids. Germline CDR1 reads LGHDT; CDR2 reads YNNKEL (reference sequence). CDR3 bases: TGTGCCAGCAGCCACCATGGGATACATAACTATGGATACACCTTC. It codes for CASSHHGIHNYGYTF.

The J gene is TRBJ2-1, the V gene TRBV29-1, with 9 nucleotides matching TRBD2. J gave up 10 bases and V 5 bases, and 12 bases lay outside the gene matches. The CDR3 is 14 amino acids. CDR1 SQVTM and CDR2 ANQGSEA come from the germline V gene. The CDR3 region is CSVKGLASTREQFF. The CDR3 DNA reads as TGCAGCGTTAAAGGACTAGCGTCCACGCGGGAGCAGTTCTTC.

The V call is TRBV21-1, the J call TRBJ1-1; the D segment call TRBD1 is taken from the table without a DNA check. TRBV21-1 is tagged as a pseudogene. This CDR3 is built from 18 residues. CDR3 sequence reads: CASSKVGDRVDMNTEAFF. The CDR3 nucleotides are TGTGCCAGCAGCAAAGTCGGGGACAGGGTCGATATGAACACTGAAGCTTTCTTT.

This clonotype was found a few times. The rearrangement joins TRBV5-1 to TRBJ2-1, with 11 bases fitting TRBD2. CDR1 and CDR2 from the germline V gene are SGHRS and YFSETQ. The CDR3 consists of 16 residues. With 1 base clipped from V and 2 bases from J, the junction kept 2 bases outside the gene matches. For the CDR3, the DNA is TGCGCCAGCAGCTTGCTAGCGGGGGGCGCCTACAATGAGCAGTTCTTC. Its translation is CASSLLAGGAYNEQFF.

This clonotype was counted between two and nine times. The chain recombines TRBV9 with TRBJ2-5, with 7 positions matching TRBD2. After removal of 3 bases from V and 2 bases from J, the junction contained 7 bases not matched to a gene. CDR3 length: 15 residues. Germline V gives CDR1 SGDLS, CDR2 YYNGEE. CDR3 DNA sequence: TGTGCCAGCAGCGACTCTAGCGGCCGACAAGAGACCCAGTACTTC. Translating it yields CASSDSSGRQETQYF.